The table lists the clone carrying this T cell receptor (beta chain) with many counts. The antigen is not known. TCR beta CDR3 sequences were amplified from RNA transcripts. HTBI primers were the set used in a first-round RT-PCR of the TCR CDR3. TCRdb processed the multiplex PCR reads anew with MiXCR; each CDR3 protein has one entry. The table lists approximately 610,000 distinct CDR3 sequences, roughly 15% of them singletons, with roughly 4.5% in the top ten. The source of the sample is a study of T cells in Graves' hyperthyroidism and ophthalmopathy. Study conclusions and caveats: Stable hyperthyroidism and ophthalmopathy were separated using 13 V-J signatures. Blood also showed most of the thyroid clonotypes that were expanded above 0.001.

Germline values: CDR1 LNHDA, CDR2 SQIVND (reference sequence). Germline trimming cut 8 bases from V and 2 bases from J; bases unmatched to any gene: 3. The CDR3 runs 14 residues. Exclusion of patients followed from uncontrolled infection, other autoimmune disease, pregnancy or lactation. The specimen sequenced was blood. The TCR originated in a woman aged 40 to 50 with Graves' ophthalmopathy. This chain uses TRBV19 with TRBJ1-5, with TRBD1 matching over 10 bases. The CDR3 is CASAGTGGNQPQHF. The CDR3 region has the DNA TGTGCCAGTGCCGGGACAGGGGGCAATCAGCCCCAGCATTTT. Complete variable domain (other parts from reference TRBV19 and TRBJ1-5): DGGITQSPKYLFRKEGQNVTLSCEQNLNHDAMYWYRQDPGQGLRLIYYSQIVNDFQKGDIAEGYSVSREKKESFPLTVTSAQKNPTAFYLCASAGTGGNQPQHFGDGTRLSIL.